What follows is one T cell receptor beta chain and its context. Its target antigen remains unknown. No much larger clonotype is one base removed from it; base qualities were not supplied. Synthetic TCR analog templates were spiked into each PCR so that absolute template abundance could be estimated from read counts. TCRbeta CDR3 regions were amplified from genomic DNA with bias-controlled V and J gene primers using the immunoSEQ assay. Sequencing of rearranged TCRbeta segments was performed at approximately 20X coverage. The study's processing was this. Clustering was used to correct sequencing errors, and CDR3s were annotated against IMGT to assign V, D and J genes. Downstream analyses used only productive TCRbeta rearrangements, leaving out any out-of-frame or stop-codon sequences. Clonality was computed as one minus Shannon entropy normalized by the log of the number of unique productive sequences. Clones differing between time points or between blood and tumor were identified by Fisher's exact test with Benjamini-Hochberg correction at adjusted p below 0.01. As stored in TCRdb, this immuneACCESS dataset retains in-frame rearrangements with V and J assigned. A fraction of the clones does not appear; measured against another copy, unresolved V genes explain less than half of the discrepancy, and the remainder lacks a known reason. The DNA was the basis for D and trimming; V, J and clone size are from that table. Here the sample has around 26,000 clones; around 82% occur a single time. Clones ranked in the top ten supply about 1.6% of the sample.

CDR1 and CDR2 (MGHDK, SYGVNS) derive from the germline V gene. Trimming takes 0 bases from V and 7 bases from J, and the germline ends sit 19 bases apart. The cysteine opens and the phenylalanine closes a CDR3 of 17 amino acids. Left in the record is the CDR3 DNA by itself, 51 bases read in frame from the first base. These data belong to a study of PD-L1 blockade in urothelial cancer (TCRdb year 2017). As for the study more broadly: All patients started therapy around 2014 and received atezolizumab 1,200 mg intravenously every 3 weeks. Pretreatment tumor samples, along with matched peripheral blood collected serially before and after atezolizumab treatment, underwent TCR sequencing. Approximately 29 patients had pretreatment blood TCR-seq, about 25 had at least one posttreatment blood collection, and about 25 had tumor TCR-seq. About 90% of the roughly 29 patients were identified as males with urothelial cancer of bladder origin, and a prior smoking history was reported by 18 of 29 patients. Somatic, immune and clinical correlates of response to PD-L1 blockade with atezolizumab in urothelial cancer were the focus of an exploratory multi-omic analysis. An ECOG performance status of 0 or 1 was recorded for the patients, and 0 to 3 prior chemotherapy regimens had been received by the patients. In the same patients, whole exome sequencing and RNA sequencing of pretreatment tumors were performed in addition to TCR sequencing. Durable clinical benefit was achieved by nine patients and was not achieved by 20 patients. Progression-free survival longer than 6 months counted as durable clinical benefit, and TCR features were additionally tested against both progression-free and overall survival. Blood samples yielded a median of about 150,000 T cells and around 80,000 unique TCRs, with median clonality approximately 0.08. Blood samples were analyzed 3 weeks after the start of treatment (second dose) and 6 weeks after the start of treatment.

The investigation overall reported the following: Because the sample size was small (n ≈ 30) and many of the analyses were exploratory, the results are meant to be hypothesis-generating. Improved progression-free and overall survival was associated with having pretreatment peripheral blood TCR clonality below the median. Patients with durable benefit showed greater expansion of tumor-associated TCR clones in peripheral blood 3 weeks after starting treatment (n of about 20, p = 0.022).

Sample time point, as interpreted from the label and publication: peripheral blood 6 weeks after treatment start. A total of around 30 patients with locally advanced or metastatic urothelial carcinoma, treated at Memorial Sloan Kettering on a trial protocol, made up the cohort. Peripheral blood mononuclear cells were collected pretreatment and during treatment, with between 1 and 8 total time points obtained per patient. The Qiagen DNeasy Blood extraction kit was used to purify genomic DNA from total PBMCs and from tumor samples. Collected pretreatment and during treatment, PBMCs were isolated and stored as previously described.

The receptor chain draws on TRBV25-1 and TRBJ2-1; TRBD2 is a weak D gene call, 6 bases matching. This material consisted of PBMCs, taken around atezolizumab (anti-PD-L1) treatment. The source is a man aged 65 to 79 with urothelial cancer. The CDR3 reads as follows: CASSEYESGGPGNEQFF. The DNA is as follows: TGTGCCAGCAGTGAATATGAGTCTGGAGGGCCGGGTAATGAGCAGTTCTTC.